This T cell receptor (beta chain) was captured in a study of blood T cell repertoires in COVID-19 (dated by TCRdb to 2020 to 2022). Notes on the research overall: Samples from collaborators originated in the United States, Italy and Spain and spanned both the acute and convalescent phases of COVID-19. The prospective study material was composed of cDNA or gDNA derived from T cells, B-cell-depleted T cells, or PBMCs. Samples were obtained from the ongoing ImmuneRACE study (first 160 participants) and from approximately 1,200 subjects provided by 6 global collaborators. The repertoires were made available in a free public database intended to serve as a resource for research on the immune response to SARS-CoV-2. Nearly every sample came with metadata listing a de-identified subject ID, COVID-19 status, age in years and sex. Subjects who had been exposed to COVID-19, were actively infected with it, or had recovered from it provided the deeply sampled blood TCRbeta repertoires that made up the dataset. Where HLA class I and class II types were available, the types were taken from metadata supplied by the sample provider, not from assay-based typing. The investigation overall reported the following: Clinical and demographic metadata were provided uncurated, with the amount varying by source and participant.

TCRbeta CDR3 regions were amplified from genomic DNA using the immunoSEQ Assay, a bias-controlled multiplex PCR. In the original analysis: The number of nucleated cells in each sample was estimated by amplification of reference gene primers within the assay. To quantify the absolute abundance of each unique TCRbeta CDR3 rearrangement, sequence reads were collapsed and filtered. For each sample, productive Simpson clonality was calculated as the square root of Simpson's diversity index over productive rearrangements. Here the immuneACCESS table is served through TCRdb, limited to in-frame sequences with V and J called. Missing clones are a known gap in these copies; in checked studies unresolved V genes cover under half, and the rest lacks a known reason. From that table come the V and J calls and clone size; the DNA was used to work out D and trimming. Recorded for this sample are about 45,000 clones; approximately 80% of them occurred a single time. The ten largest clones take up over 15% of the sample.

With regard to this clone: Which antigen it targets is not known. Nothing much larger sits one base from this clone, and base qualities are not available.

The collaborating institutions used their own protocols to collect whole blood in K2EDTA tubes. For TCRbeta analysis, collaborators shipped samples in one of three forms: frozen whole blood, isolated PBMCs, or DNA extracted from either of those sample types. From its cysteine to its phenylalanine, the CDR3 spans 14 amino acids. The read is trimmed to its CDR3 DNA, 42 bases read in frame from base 1. CDR1 and CDR2 are drawn from the germline V gene: SGHTA, FQGTGA. The germline V end is reduced by 5 bases and the J end by 5 bases; junction bases left unmatched: 8. The TCR was taken from a man between 65 and 85 years old with acute or convalescent COVID-19. Input material: peripheral blood. The sequence is built from TRBV7-3 and TRBJ1-1, and TRBD1 matches 7 of the central bases. The encoded CDR3 is CASSPQRGLTEAFF. The nucleotide sequence reads TGTGCCAGCAGCCCCCAGAGGGGGCTTACTGAAGCTTTCTTT.